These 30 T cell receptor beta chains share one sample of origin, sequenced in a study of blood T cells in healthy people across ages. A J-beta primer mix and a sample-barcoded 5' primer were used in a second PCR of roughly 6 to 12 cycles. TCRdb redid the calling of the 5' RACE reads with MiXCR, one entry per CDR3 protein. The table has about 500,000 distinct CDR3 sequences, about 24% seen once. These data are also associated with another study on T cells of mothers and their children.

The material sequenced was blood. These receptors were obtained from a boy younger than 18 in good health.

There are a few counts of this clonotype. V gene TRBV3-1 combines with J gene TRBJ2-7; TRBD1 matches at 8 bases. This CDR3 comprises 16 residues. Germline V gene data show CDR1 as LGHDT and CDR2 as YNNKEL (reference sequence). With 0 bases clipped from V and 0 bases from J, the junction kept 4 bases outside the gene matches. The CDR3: CASSQDRGLSSYEQYF. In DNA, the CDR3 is TGTGCCAGCAGCCAAGACAGGGGGCTAAGCTCCTACGAGCAGTACTTC.

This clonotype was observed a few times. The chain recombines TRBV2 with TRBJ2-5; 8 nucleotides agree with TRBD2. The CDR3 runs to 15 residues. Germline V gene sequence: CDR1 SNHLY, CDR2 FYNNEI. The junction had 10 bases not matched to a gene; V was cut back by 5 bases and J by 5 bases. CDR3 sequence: CASSKTSEGMETQYF. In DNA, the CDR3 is TGTGCCAGCAGTAAGACTAGCGAGGGGATGGAGACCCAGTACTTC. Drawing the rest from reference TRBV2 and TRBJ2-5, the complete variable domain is EPEVTQTPSHQVTQMGQEVILRCVPISNHLYFYWYRQILGQKVEFLVSFYNNEISEKSEIFDDQFSVERPDGSNFTLKIRSTKLEDSAMYFCASSKTSEGMETQYFGPGTRLLVL.

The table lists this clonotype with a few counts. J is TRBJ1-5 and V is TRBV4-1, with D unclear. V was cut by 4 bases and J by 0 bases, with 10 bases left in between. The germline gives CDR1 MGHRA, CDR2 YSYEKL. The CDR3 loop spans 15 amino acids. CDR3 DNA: TGCGCCAGCAGCCTTAGGTGTTTTAGCAATCAGCCCCAGCATTTT. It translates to CASSLRCFSNQPQHF.

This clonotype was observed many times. In DNA form, the CDR3 reads TGTGCCAGCAGTGACGGGCAGGCCGGAGGTTCCCAGTACTTC. Translating gives CASSDGQAGGSQYF. The chain carries TRBV2 and TRBJ2-5; a weak D match, TRBD2 (5 bases). The CDR3 totals 14 residues. The V and J ends lost 3 bases and 9 bases respectively, with 17 bases between them. Germline CDR1 SNHLY, CDR2 FYNNEI.

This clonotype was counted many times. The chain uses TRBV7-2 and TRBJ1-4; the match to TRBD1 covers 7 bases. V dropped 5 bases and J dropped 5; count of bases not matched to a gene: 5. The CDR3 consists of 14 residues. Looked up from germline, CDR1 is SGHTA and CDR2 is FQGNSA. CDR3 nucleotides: TGTGCCAGCAGCGCGACAGGGTGGAATGAAAAACTGTTTTTT. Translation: CASSATGWNEKLFF.

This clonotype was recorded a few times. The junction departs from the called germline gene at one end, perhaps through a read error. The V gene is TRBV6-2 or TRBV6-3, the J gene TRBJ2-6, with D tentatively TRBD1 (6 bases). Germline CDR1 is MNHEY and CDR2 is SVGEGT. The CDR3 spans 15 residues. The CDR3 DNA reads TGTGCCAGCAGTCTAGGGGGATCTGGGGCCAACGTCCTGGCTTTC. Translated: CASSLGGSGANVLAF.

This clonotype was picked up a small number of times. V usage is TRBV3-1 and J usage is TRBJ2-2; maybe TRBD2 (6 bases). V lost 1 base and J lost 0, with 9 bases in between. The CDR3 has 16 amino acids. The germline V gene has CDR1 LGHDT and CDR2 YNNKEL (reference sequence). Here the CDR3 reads CASSQGGAANTGELFF. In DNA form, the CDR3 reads TGTGCCAGCAGCCAAGGCGGGGCCGCGAACACCGGGGAGCTGTTTTTT.

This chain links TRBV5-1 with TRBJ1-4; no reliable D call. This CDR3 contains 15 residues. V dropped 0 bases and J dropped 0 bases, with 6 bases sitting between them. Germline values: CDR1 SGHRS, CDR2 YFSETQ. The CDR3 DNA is TGCGCCAGCAGCTTGGGCGGGACAACTAATGAAAAACTGTTTTTT. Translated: CASSLGGTTNEKLFF.

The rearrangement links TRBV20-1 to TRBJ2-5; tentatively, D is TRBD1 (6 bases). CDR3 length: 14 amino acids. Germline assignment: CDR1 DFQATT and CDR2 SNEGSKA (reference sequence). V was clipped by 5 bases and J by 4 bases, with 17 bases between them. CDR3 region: CSAGRGGVGETQYF. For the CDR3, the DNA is TGCAGTGCTGGTCGAGGGGGAGTGGGAGAGACCCAGTACTTC.

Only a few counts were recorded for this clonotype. The CDR3 coding sequence is TGTGCCAGCAGCCAGTGGTGGGCCGATAATGAAAAACTGTTTTTT. Its translation: CASSQWWADNEKLFF. This chain joins TRBV4-2 and TRBJ1-4, with D hard to call. Per germline, CDR1 LGHNA and CDR2 YNFKEQ. The CDR3 is 15 amino acids. With 3 bases removed from V and 4 bases from J, the gap between germline ends came to 12 bases.

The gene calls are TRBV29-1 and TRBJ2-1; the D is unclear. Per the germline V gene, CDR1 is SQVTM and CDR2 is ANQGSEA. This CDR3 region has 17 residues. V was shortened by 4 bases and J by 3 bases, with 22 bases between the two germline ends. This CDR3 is CSVVNWFERRLYNEQFF. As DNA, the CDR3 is TGCAGCGTTGTGAACTGGTTCGAGCGACGTCTCTACAATGAGCAGTTCTTC.

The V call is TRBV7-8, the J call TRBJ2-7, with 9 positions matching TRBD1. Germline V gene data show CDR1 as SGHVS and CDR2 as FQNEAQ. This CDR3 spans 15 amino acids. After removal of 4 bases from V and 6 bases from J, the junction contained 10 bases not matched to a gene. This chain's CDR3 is CASSSPRTGVAEQYF. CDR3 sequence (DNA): TGTGCCAGCAGCTCACCGAGGACAGGGGTTGCCGAGCAGTACTTC. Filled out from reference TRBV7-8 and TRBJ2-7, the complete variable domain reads GAGVSQSPRYKVAKRGQDVALRCDPISGHVSLFWYQQALGQGPEFLTYFQNEAQLDKSGLPSDRFFAERPEGSVSTLKIQRTQQEDSAVYLCASSSPRTGVAEQYFGPGTRLTVT.

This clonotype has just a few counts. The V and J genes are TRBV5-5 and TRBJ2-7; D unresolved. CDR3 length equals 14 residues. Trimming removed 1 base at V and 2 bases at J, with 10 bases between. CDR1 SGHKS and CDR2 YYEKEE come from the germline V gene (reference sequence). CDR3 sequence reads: CASSLYAETYEQYF. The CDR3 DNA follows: TGTGCCAGCAGCTTGTATGCGGAGACCTACGAGCAGTACTTC. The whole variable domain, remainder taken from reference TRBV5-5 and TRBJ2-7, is DAGVTQSPTHLIKTRGQQVTLRCSPISGHKSVSWYQQVLGQGPQFIFQYYEKEERGRGNFPDRFSARQFPNYSSELNVNALLLGDSALYLCASSLYAETYEQYFGPGTRLTVT.

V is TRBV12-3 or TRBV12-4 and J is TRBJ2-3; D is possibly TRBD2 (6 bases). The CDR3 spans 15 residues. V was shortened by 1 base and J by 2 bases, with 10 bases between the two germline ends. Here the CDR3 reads CASSLVLDYTDTQYF. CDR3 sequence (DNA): TGTGCCAGCAGTTTAGTTTTGGACTACACAGATACGCAGTATTTT.

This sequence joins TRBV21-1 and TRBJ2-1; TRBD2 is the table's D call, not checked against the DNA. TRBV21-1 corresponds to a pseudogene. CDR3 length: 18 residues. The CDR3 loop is CASSKVRAGGTGGNEQFF. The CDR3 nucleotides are TGTGCCAGCAGCAAAGTTAGGGCGGGAGGGACCGGGGGTAATGAGCAGTTCTTC.

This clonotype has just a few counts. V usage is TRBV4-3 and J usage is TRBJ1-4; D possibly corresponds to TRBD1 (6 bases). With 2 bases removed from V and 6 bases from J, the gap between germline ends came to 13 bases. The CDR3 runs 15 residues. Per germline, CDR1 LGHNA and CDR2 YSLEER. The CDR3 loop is CASSQWQGRYEKLFF. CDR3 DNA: TGCGCCAGCAGCCAATGGCAGGGGCGTTATGAAAAACTGTTTTTT.

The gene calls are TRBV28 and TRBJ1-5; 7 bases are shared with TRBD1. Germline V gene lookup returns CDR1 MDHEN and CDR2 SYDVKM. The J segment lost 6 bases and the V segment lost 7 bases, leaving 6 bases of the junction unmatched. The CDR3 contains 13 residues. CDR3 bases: TGTGCCAGCACTAGGACAGGAGGTCAGCCCCAGCATTTT. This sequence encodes CASTRTGGQPQHF. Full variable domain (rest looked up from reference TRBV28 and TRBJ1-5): DVKVTQSSRYLVKRTGEKVFLECVQDMDHENMFWYRQDPGLGLRLIYFSYDVKMKEKGDIPEGYSVSREKKERFSLILESASTNQTSMYLCASTRTGGQPQHFGDGTRLSIL.

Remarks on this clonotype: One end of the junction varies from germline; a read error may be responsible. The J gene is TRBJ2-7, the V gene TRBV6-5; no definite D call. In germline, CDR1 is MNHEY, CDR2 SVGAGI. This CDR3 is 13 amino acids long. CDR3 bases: TGCGCCAGCAGCGTAACTTACTCCTACGAGCAGTACTTC. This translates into CASSVTYSYEQYF.

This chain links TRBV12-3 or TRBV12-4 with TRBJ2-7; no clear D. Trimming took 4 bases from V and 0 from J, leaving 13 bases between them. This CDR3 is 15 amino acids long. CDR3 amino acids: CASSSFEVGSYEQYF. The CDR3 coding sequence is TGTGCCAGCAGTTCGTTTGAGGTGGGCTCCTACGAGCAGTACTTC.

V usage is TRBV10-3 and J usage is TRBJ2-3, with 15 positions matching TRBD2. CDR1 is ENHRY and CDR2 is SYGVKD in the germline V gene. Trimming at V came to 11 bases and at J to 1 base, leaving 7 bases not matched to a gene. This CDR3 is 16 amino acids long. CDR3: CASGLAGGLGTDTQYF. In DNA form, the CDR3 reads TGTGCCTCCGGACTAGCGGGGGGGCTAGGCACAGATACGCAGTATTTT.

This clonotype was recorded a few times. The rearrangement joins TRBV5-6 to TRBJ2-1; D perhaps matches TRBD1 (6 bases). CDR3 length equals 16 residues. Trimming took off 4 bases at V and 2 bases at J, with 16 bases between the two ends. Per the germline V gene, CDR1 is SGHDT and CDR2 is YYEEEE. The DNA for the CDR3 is TGTGCCAGCAGCACAGGGACCGTTGACCCCTACAATGAGCAGTTCTTC. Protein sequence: CASSTGTVDPYNEQFF. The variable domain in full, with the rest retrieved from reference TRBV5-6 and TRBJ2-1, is DAGVTQSPTHLIKTRGQQVTLRCSPKSGHDTVSWYQQALGQGPQFIFQYYEEEERQRGNFPDRFSGHQFPNYSSELNVNALLLGDSALYLCASSTGTVDPYNEQFFGPGTRLTVL.

CDR3 sequence reads: CSVVWTSKNEQFF. DNA of the CDR3: TGCAGCGTCGTGTGGACTAGCAAAAATGAGCAGTTCTTC. The rearrangement links TRBV29-1 to TRBJ2-5; 8 bases match TRBD2. The J call may be faulty, since TRBJ2-1 better matches the DNA end. The germline V gene encodes CDR1 SQVTM and CDR2 ANQGSEA. This CDR3 region has 13 residues.

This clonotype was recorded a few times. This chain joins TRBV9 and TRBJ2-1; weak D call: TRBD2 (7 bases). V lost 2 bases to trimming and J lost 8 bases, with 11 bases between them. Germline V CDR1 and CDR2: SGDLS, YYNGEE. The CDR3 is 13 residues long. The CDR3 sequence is CASSVGGRDEQFF. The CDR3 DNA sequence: TGTGCCAGCAGCGTGGGGGGGCGGGATGAGCAGTTCTTC.

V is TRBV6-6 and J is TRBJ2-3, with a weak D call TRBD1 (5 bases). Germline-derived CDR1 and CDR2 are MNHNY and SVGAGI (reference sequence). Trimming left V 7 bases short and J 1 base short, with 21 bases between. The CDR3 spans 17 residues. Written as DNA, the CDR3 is TGTGCCAGCAAGATAGGGGCCTGGGTCCAGGGCACAGATACGCAGTATTTT. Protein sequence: CASKIGAWVQGTDTQYF.

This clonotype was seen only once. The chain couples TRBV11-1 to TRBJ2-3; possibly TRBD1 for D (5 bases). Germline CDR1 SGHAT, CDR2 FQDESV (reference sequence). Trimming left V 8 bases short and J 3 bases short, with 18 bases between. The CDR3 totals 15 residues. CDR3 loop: CASGKNRWLTDTQYF. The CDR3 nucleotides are TGTGCCAGCGGCAAGAACAGGTGGTTAACAGATACGCAGTATTTT.

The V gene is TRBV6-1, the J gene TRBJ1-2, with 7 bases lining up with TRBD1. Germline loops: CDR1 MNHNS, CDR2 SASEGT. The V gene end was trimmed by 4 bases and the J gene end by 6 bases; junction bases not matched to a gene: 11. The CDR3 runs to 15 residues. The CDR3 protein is CASSGSVTGANGYTF. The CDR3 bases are TGTGCCAGCAGTGGCAGCGTTACAGGGGCAAATGGCTACACCTTC.

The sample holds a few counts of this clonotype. CDR3: CASSLSMGSNQPQHF. CDR3 DNA: TGTGCCAGCAGTTTATCTATGGGAAGCAATCAGCCCCAGCATTTT. The chain is built from TRBV27 and TRBJ1-5; D ambiguous. The CDR3 is 15 amino acids. Germline lookup yields CDR1 MNHEY and CDR2 SMNVEV (reference sequence). V was shortened by 0 bases and J by 1 base, with 7 bases between the two germline ends.

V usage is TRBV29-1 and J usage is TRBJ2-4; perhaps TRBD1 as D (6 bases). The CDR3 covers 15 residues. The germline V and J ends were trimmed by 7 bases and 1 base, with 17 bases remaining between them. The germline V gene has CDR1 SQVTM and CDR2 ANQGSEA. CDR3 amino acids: CSASTGPQAKNIQYF. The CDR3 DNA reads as TGCAGCGCCTCGACAGGCCCTCAGGCCAAAAACATTCAGTACTTC.

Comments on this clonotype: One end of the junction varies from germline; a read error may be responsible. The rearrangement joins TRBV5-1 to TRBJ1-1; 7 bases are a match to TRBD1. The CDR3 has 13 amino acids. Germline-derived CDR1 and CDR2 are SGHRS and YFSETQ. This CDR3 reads CPSSQQGHTEAFF. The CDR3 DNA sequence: TGCCCCAGCAGCCAACAGGGGCACACTGAAGCTTTCTTT.

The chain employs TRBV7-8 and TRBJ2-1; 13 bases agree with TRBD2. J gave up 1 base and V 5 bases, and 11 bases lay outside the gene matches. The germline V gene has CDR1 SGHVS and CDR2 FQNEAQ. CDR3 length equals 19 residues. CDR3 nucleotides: TGTGCCAGCAGCAAGGGACTAGCGGGATGGAAAGGATCCTACAATGAGCAGTTCTTC. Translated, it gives CASSKGLAGWKGSYNEQFF.